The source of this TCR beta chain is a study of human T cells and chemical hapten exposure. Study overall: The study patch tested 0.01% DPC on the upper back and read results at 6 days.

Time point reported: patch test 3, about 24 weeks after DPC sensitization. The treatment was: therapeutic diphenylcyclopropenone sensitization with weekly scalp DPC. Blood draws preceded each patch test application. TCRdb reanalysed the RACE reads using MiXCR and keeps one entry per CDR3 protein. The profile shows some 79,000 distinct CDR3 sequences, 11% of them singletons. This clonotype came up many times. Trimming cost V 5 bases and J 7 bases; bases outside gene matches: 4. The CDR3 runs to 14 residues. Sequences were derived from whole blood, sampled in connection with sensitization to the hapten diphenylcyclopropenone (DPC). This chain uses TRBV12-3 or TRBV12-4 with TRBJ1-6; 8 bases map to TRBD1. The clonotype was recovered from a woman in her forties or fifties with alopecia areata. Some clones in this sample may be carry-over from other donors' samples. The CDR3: CASSVTGANSPLHF. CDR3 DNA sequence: TGTGCCAGCAGTGTGACAGGGGCCAATTCACCCCTCCACTTT.